Below are 19 T cell receptor beta chains sequenced from a single sample in a study of blood T cells in healthy people across ages. A second PCR of roughly 7 to 11 cycles used a sample-barcoded 5' primer and a J-beta primer mix. TCRdb passed the 5' RACE reads through MiXCR, listing each CDR3 protein once. The profile covers 1.5 million to 2 million distinct CDR3 sequences, with almost 35% appearing a single time and about 11% taken by the ten largest. The specimen sequenced was blood. These receptors all stem from a woman under 40 in good health.

V gene TRBV28 combines with J gene TRBJ2-7, with a tentative D call TRBD1 (5 bases). This CDR3 region has 14 residues. V dropped 5 bases and J dropped 2 bases, with 13 bases sitting between them. Per the germline V gene, CDR1 is MDHEN and CDR2 is SYDVKM. CDR3 protein: CASSLSGMAYEQYF. The CDR3 DNA reads TGTGCCAGCAGTCTCTCAGGGATGGCCTACGAGCAGTACTTC. Supplemented by reference TRBV28 and TRBJ2-7, the full variable domain reads DVKVTQSSRYLVKRTGEKVFLECVQDMDHENMFWYRQDPGLGLRLIYFSYDVKMKEKGDIPEGYSVSREKKERFSLILESASTNQTSMYLCASSLSGMAYEQYFGPGTRLTVT.

This clonotype was seen only a few times. The rearrangement links TRBV9 to TRBJ2-1, with 9 bases aligning to TRBD2. The CDR3 sequence is 14 residues long. Germline values: CDR1 SGDLS, CDR2 YYNGEE. With V trimmed by 4 bases and J by 8 bases, 7 bases remained unmatched. This CDR3 is CASSYGTSLDEQFF. The CDR3 bases are TGTGCCAGCAGCTACGGGACTAGCCTCGATGAGCAGTTCTTC.

The table lists this clonotype with a few counts. This chain links TRBV29-1 with TRBJ2-1; D uncertain. The germline V gene has CDR1 SQVTM and CDR2 ANQGSEA. Trimming stripped 2 bases from V and 9 bases from J, with 8 bases between. The CDR3 sequence is 11 residues long. CDR3 nucleotide sequence: TGCAGCGTTGAAACAGACGGTGAGCAGTTCTTC. Protein: CSVETDGEQFF.

DNA for the CDR3: TGCAGTGCTCCAGAGGGCGGGAGGTATGAGCAGTTCTTC. The encoded protein is CSAPEGGRYEQFF. The rearrangement joins TRBV20-1 to TRBJ2-1; 8 positions match TRBD2. The CDR3 length is 13 residues. CDR1 and CDR2 from the germline V gene are DFQATT and SNEGSKA (reference sequence). The junction had 8 bases not matched to a gene; V was cut back by 5 bases and J by 8 bases.

The genes are TRBV20-1 and TRBJ2-1; TRBD2 might be the D (6 bases). V was cut by 6 bases and J by 4 bases, with 16 bases left in between. This CDR3 has 14 residues. Germline CDR1 and CDR2: DFQATT and SNEGSKA (reference sequence). The CDR3 DNA reads as TGCAGTGCAAGTGGGGCGGGAAATTACAATGAGCAGTTCTTC. Amino acids: CSASGAGNYNEQFF.

CDR3 amino acids: CASSPLMRTVYYGYTF. CDR3 bases: TGTGCCAGCAGCCCTTTAATGAGGACAGTATACTATGGCTACACCTTC. This rearrangement joins TRBV7-8 to TRBJ1-2; tentatively, D is TRBD1 (6 bases). The germline V and J ends were trimmed by 5 bases and 3 bases, with 19 bases remaining between them. The length of the CDR3 is 16 residues. The V gene's germline CDR1 is SGHVS and CDR2 FQNEAQ.

This clonotype showed up just once. The rearrangement uses TRBV6-5 and TRBJ2-5; 10 bases line up with TRBD2. The J call may be wrong; the DNA end is better matched by TRBJ2-7. CDR3 size: 15 residues. Per the germline V gene, CDR1 is MNHEY and CDR2 is SVGAGI. CDR3 in DNA: TGTGCCAGCAGCCCCACCACTAGCGGGGCCTACGAGCAGTACTTC. This translates into CASSPTTSGAYEQYF.

The rearrangement uses TRBV5-1 and TRBJ1-4; no clear D. This CDR3 has 15 amino acids. Trimming cost V 3 bases and J 0 bases, with 9 bases left between them. CDR1 SGHRS and CDR2 YFSETQ come from the germline V gene. The CDR3: CASSSNTATNEKLFF. The CDR3 DNA reads as TGCGCCAGCAGCTCCAACACTGCAACTAATGAAAAACTGTTTTTT. Full variable domain (missing parts from reference TRBV5-1 and TRBJ1-4): KAGVTQTPRYLIKTRGQQVTLSCSPISGHRSVSWYQQTPGQGLQFLFEYFSETQRNKGNFPGRFSGRQFSNSRSEMNVSTLELGDSALYLCASSSNTATNEKLFFGSGTQLSVL.

The chain uses TRBV6-2 or TRBV6-3 and TRBJ2-5; the D gene is possibly TRBD1 (5 bases). This CDR3 region has 16 residues. CDR1 and CDR2 from the germline V gene are MNHEY and SVGEGT. The ends were cut back, 7 bases at V and 2 bases at J, with 20 bases in the middle. CDR3 DNA sequence: TGTGCCAGCAACGAGCATTATTTGACAGATCAAGAGACCCAGTACTTC. It codes for CASNEHYLTDQETQYF.

V is TRBV3-1 and J is TRBJ1-2; no clear D. The CDR3 covers 14 residues. Germline loops: CDR1 LGHDT, CDR2 YNNKEL (reference sequence). V lost 3 bases, J lost 8 bases, and 16 bases lay in between. The CDR3 DNA sequence: TGTGCCAGCAGCCACTCAGGAGGGCAGGACGGCTACACCTTC. This gives the protein CASSHSGGQDGYTF.

The chain carries TRBV5-6 and TRBJ2-3; 7 nucleotides line up with TRBD2. Per the germline V gene, CDR1 is SGHDT and CDR2 is YYEEEE. After removal of 4 bases from V and 0 bases from J, the junction contained 11 bases not matched to a gene. The CDR3 extends over 17 amino acids. As DNA, the CDR3 is TGTGCCAGCAGCCCATCTCTTAGCGGGCCTAGCACAGATACGCAGTATTTT. As protein: CASSPSLSGPSTDTQYF. Full variable domain (rest looked up from reference TRBV5-6 and TRBJ2-3): DAGVTQSPTHLIKTRGQQVTLRCSPKSGHDTVSWYQQALGQGPQFIFQYYEEEERQRGNFPDRFSGHQFPNYSSELNVNALLLGDSALYLCASSPSLSGPSTDTQYFGPGTRLTVL.

The J gene is TRBJ2-7, the V gene TRBV5-1, with no clear D. Trimming removed 2 bases from V and 3 bases from J, with 15 bases in between. The CDR3 is 15 amino acids. CDR1 is SGHRS and CDR2 is YFSETQ in the germline V gene. CDR3 in DNA: TGCGCCAGCAGCTTATCAATAGTAGGGAACTACGAGCAGTACTTC. Encoded protein: CASSLSIVGNYEQYF.

CDR3 in DNA: TGTGCCAGCAGCTTGCGTGGTGGCAGCCGACTCTACGAGCAGTACTTC. This codes for CASSLRGGSRLYEQYF. The chain combines TRBV5-6 with TRBJ2-7; D uncertain. CDR1 is SGHDT, CDR2 YYEEEE, per germline. V lost 1 base and J lost 3, with 17 bases in between. The CDR3 totals 16 residues.

This clonotype was counted between two and nine times. The chain links TRBV9 to TRBJ2-3; D is undetermined. Trimming cost V 4 bases and J 3 bases, with 12 bases left between them. Per the germline V gene, CDR1 is SGDLS and CDR2 is YYNGEE. The CDR3 contains 14 residues. Here the CDR3 DNA reads TGTGCCAGCAGCCTTAGTATAGAGACAGATACGCAGTATTTT. This codes for CASSLSIETDTQYF. Using reference TRBV9 and TRBJ2-3 for the parts outside the CDR3, the full variable domain is DSGVTQTPKHLITATGQRVTLRCSPRSGDLSVYWYQQSLDQGLQFLIQYYNGEERAKGNILERFSAQQFPDLHSELNLSSLELGDSALYFCASSLSIETDTQYFGPGTRLTVL.

Points on this clonotype: At one boundary the junction diverges from the germline segment, which might be a read error. V is TRBV24-1 and J is TRBJ2-3; 9 bases are a match to TRBD1. The CDR3 runs 15 residues. Germline V gene sequence: CDR1 KGHDR, CDR2 SFDVKD. Here the CDR3 reads CATSEGQGSGDTRYF. As DNA, the CDR3 is TGTGCCACCAGTGAGGGACAGGGATCCGGAGATACGCGGTATTTT.

This rearrangement joins TRBV7-3 to TRBJ2-7; tentative D call: TRBD1 (5 bases). Looked up from germline, CDR1 is SGHTA and CDR2 is FQGTGA. Trimming left V 2 bases short and J 6 bases short, with 17 bases between. This CDR3 region has 15 residues. CDR3 protein: CASSLGALSGGEQYF. In DNA form, the CDR3 reads TGTGCCAGCAGCTTAGGGGCTTTGTCGGGTGGCGAGCAGTACTTC.

This sequence joins TRBV12-3 or TRBV12-4 and TRBJ1-1; 7 positions match TRBD1. Trimming removed 5 bases from V and 8 bases from J; junction bases left unmatched: 2. The CDR3 runs to 11 residues. CDR3 DNA: TGTGCCAGCAGTGCGGGACAGGAAGCTTTCTTT. As protein: CASSAGQEAFF.

The chain joins TRBV30 to TRBJ1-2; possibly TRBD1 for D (5 bases). Germline V lookup: CDR1 GTSNPN, CDR2 SVGIG (reference sequence). The CDR3 is made up of 12 amino acids. The V end was cut by 3 bases, the J end by 3 bases, with 8 bases between. CDR3 coding DNA: TGTGCCTGGAGAGGACATCACTATGGCTACACCTTC. Protein: CAWRGHHYGYTF.

The chain carries TRBV9 and TRBJ2-2, with 13 bases identical to TRBD2. With V trimmed by 3 bases and J by 1 base, 6 bases remained unmatched. Germline CDR1 SGDLS, CDR2 YYNGEE. The CDR3 loop spans 18 amino acids. CDR3 bases: TGTGCCAGCAGCGACCCCGGGACTAGCGGGGTGAACACCGGGGAGCTGTTTTTT. Its protein is CASSDPGTSGVNTGELFF.